This T cell receptor (beta chain) derives from a study of T cell responses to AZD1222 COVID-19 vaccine. Notes on the study in general: Repertoire sampling was restricted to post-peak T cell response timepoints. Across the whole spike, CD4 TCRs peaked at regions 160-218 and 743-854. Spike-specific TCRs gained breadth and depth after people received two AZD1222 doses.

A remark on this clone: Its antigen is not identified.

V was trimmed by 1 base and J by 1 base, leaving 9 bases between them. This CDR3 is 15 amino acids long. The germline V gene has CDR1 PRHDT and CDR2 FYEKMQ (reference sequence). Assay: immunoSEQ multiplex PCR; the TCRdb copy retains only in-frame clones and omits some. The sample contains some 150,000 clones, 80% to 90% of which appear only once. This TCR derives from an adult in good health. This specimen consisted of peripheral blood, obtained on day 0 of AZD1222 vaccination. The chain is built from TRBV13 and TRBJ2-3; possible D gene TRBD1, 6 bases. CDR3 region: CASSLAGVGTDTQYF. The CDR3 bases are TGTGCCAGCAGCTTAGCAGGGGTCGGCACAGATACGCAGTATTTT.